A selection of T cell receptor beta chains follows, all from one sample in a study of blood T cell repertoires in COVID-19. Sequenced by immunoSEQ multiplex PCR; TCRdb stores in-frame clones only, minus some. The sample has approximately 200,000 clones, approximately 94% seen once. Sample: peripheral blood. All receptors come from a man aged 25 to 45 with COVID-19, enrolled during active disease. CDR3s include the opening cysteine and the closing phenylalanine or tryptophan. A D gene is named only where the DNA matches it firmly. The size field is filled for only some rows; it gives once, few, many or a size class.

d_gene,j_gene,abundance,v_gene,CDR3nt,CDR3aa
NA,TRBJ1-2,NA,TRBV27,TGTGCCAGCAGTTTCGGGGAGGGGTCCTACACCTTC,CASSFGEGSYTF
NA,TRBJ1-1,NA,TRBV10-1,TGCGCCAGCAGTGAAGGCAGGGGTATGAACACTGAAGCTTTCTTT,CASSEGRGMNTEAFF
TRBD1,TRBJ1-1,NA,TRBV9,TGTGCCAGCAGCACCACGTGGACAGGGGGAGCCACTGAAGCTTTCTTT,CASSTTWTGGATEAFF
NA,TRBJ2-7,NA,TRBV7-9,TGTGCCAGCAGCAAAAGGTGGCAGGAACCCTACGAGCAGTACTTC,CASSKRWQEPYEQYF
NA,TRBJ1-2,NA,TRBV9,TGTGCCAGCAGCCTGGACATTCCGGGCAACTATGGCTACACCTTC,CASSLDIPGNYGYTF
TRBD2,TRBJ2-4,NA,TRBV2,TGTGCCAGCAGTGAACGGACTAGCCTGTACTTC,CASSERTSLYF
NA,TRBJ1-1,NA,TRBV30,TGTGCCTGGAGTGTAACAGGCACTGAAGCTTTCTTT,CAWSVTGTEAFF
TRBD1,TRBJ1-1,NA,TRBV10-1,TGCGCCAGCAGTGAGTCGGCAGGGGGCTTCACTGAAGCTTTCTTT,CASSESAGGFTEAFF
NA,TRBJ1-6,NA,TRBV6-5,TGTGCCAGCAGTTTCAACGGACAGACAAATTCACCCCTCCACTTT,CASSFNGQTNSPLHF
TRBD1,TRBJ1-5,NA,TRBV7-2,TGTGCCAGCAGCTCCTGGACAGGGGAACAGCCCCAGCATTTT,CASSSWTGEQPQHF
NA,TRBJ1-1,NA,TRBV7-9,TGTGCCAGCAGCTTTTTTGGCCAGGGGCTAGAAGCTTTCTTT,CASSFFGQGLEAFF
TRBD1,TRBJ2-7,NA,TRBV29-1,TGCAGCGTGGGACAGGGCCACGAGCAGTACTTC,CSVGQGHEQYF
NA,TRBJ2-3,NA,TRBV6-4,TGTGCCAGCAGAGGACAGTCGCCTGATACGCAGTATTTT,CASRGQSPDTQYF
NA,TRBJ1-3,once,TRBV29-1,TGCAGCGTTGAAGGTACAGCCGGAAACACCATATATTTT,CSVEGTAGNTIYF
NA,TRBJ2-7,NA,TRBV18,TGTGCCAGCTCAATGGGACACCTCTACGAGCAGTACTTC,CASSMGHLYEQYF
TRBD2,TRBJ2-3,NA,TRBV18,TGTGCCAGCTCACGAGCGTCAGCGGGGGGGCGCGCAGATACGCAGTATTTT,CASSRASAGGRADTQYF
TRBD1,TRBJ1-2,NA,TRBV3-1/TRBV3-2,TGTGCCAGCAGCCAAGATCGGGGTGGACAGGGGGCGGTTGGCTACACCTTC,CASSQDRGGQGAVGYTF
NA,TRBJ1-1,NA,TRBV21-1,TGTGCCAGCAGCAAAGTCTCCGGGAACACTGAAGCTTTCTTT,CASSKVSGNTEAFF
TRBD1,TRBJ1-2,NA,TRBV7-9,TGTGCCAGCAGCTTACCCAGGGGGCGTCAATATGGCTACACCTTC,CASSLPRGRQYGYTF
NA,TRBJ1-6,NA,TRBV6-1,TGTGCCAGCAGTGAACTTGGTGAGGATAATTCACCCCTCCACTTT,CASSELGEDNSPLHF
TRBD1,TRBJ1-2,NA,TRBV7-3,TGTGCCAGCAGCCCCGACAGGGGGTCGTTCTATGGCTACACCTTC,CASSPDRGSFYGYTF
TRBD2,TRBJ2-2,NA,TRBV9,TGTGCCAGCAGCTCCCGACCGGCTAGCGGGGGGGTACCCGGGGAGCTGTTTTTT,CASSSRPASGGVPGELFF